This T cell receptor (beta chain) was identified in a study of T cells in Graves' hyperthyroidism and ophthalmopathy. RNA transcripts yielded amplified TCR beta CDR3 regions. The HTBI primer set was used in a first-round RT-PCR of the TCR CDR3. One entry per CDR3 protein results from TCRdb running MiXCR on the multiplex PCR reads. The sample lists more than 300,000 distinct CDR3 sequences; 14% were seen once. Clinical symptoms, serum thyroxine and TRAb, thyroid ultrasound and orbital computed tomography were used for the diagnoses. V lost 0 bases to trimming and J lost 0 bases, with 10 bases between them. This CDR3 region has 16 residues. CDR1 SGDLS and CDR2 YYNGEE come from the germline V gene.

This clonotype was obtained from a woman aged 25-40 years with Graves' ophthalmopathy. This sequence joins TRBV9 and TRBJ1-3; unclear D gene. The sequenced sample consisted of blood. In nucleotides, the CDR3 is TGTGCCAGCAGCGTAGACTTCGGGATCTCTGGAAACACCATATATTTT. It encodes CASSVDFGISGNTIYF.